A selection of T cell receptor beta chains follows, all from one sample in a study of T cell responses to AZD1222 COVID-19 vaccine. Produced via immunoSEQ multiplex PCR; TCRdb's table is partial and in-frame only. The data hold 120,000 or so clones, with around 84% observed a single time. The sequences come from peripheral blood, collected 28 days after the second AZD1222 dose. The receptors were gathered from an adult who received the AZD1222 COVID-19 vaccine. CDR3s include the opening cysteine and the closing phenylalanine or tryptophan. The D gene is left open where the match is weak. Where a row states a size, it is once, few, many or the class of an expanded clone; other rows omit it.

>once|TRBV11-1|.|TRBJ2-1
CASSLAGSQYNEQFF
TGTGCCAGCAGCTTAGCCGGGAGTCAATACAATGAGCAGTTCTTC
>once|TRBV19|.|TRBJ2-2
CASIGEVGELFF
TGTGCCAGTATTGGGGAGGTCGGGGAGCTGTTTTTT
>.|TRBV7-2|.|TRBJ2-2
CASSGGINTGELFF
TGTGCCAGCAGCGGGGGGATAAACACCGGGGAGCTGTTTTTT
>.|TRBV7-8|TRBD1|TRBJ1-2
CASSLRRQGGDGYTF
TGTGCCAGCAGCTTACGGCGACAGGGGGGCGATGGCTACACCTTC
>.|TRBV7-9|.|TRBJ1-1
CASSPFRGGDLNTEAFF
TGTGCCAGCAGCCCTTTTCGAGGGGGAGATTTGAACACTGAAGCTTTCTTT
>.|TRBV3-1/TRBV3-2|.|TRBJ2-5
CASSQDLSETQYF
TGTGCCAGCAGCCAAGATCTGTCCGAGACCCAGTACTTC
>.|TRBV6-5|TRBD1|TRBJ1-1
CASTIGGGLSEAFF
TGTGCCAGCACCATAGGAGGGGGCCTGTCTGAAGCTTTCTTT
>.|TRBV7-9|.|TRBJ1-1
CASSGPGGTEAFF
TGTGCCAGCAGCGGACCGGGGGGCACTGAAGCTTTCTTT
>.|TRBV19|TRBD2|TRBJ2-1
CASRLAGYNEQFF
TGTGCCAGTAGACTAGCGGGATACAATGAGCAGTTCTTC
>.|TRBV28|.|TRBJ1-5
CASSLSLQFQPQHF
TGTGCCAGCAGCCTCTCACTACAGTTTCAGCCCCAGCATTTT
>.|TRBV11-3|.|TRBJ1-1
CASSFGGDTEAFF
TGTGCCAGCAGCTTCGGGGGGGACACTGAAGCTTTCTTT
>.|TRBV18|.|TRBJ1-4
CASSPLPEKLFF
TGTGCCAGCTCACCACTCCCAGAAAAACTGTTTTTT
>.|TRBV7-9|.|TRBJ1-2
CASSLVSPGVEGYTF
TGTGCCAGCAGCTTAGTCAGCCCCGGAGTGGAGGGCTACACCTTC
>.|TRBV14|TRBD1|TRBJ1-6
CASSLEQGISPLHF
TGTGCCAGCAGCCTGGAACAGGGGATCTCACCCCTCCACTTT
>.|TRBV9|.|TRBJ2-4
CASSVNPSFGDIQYF
TGTGCCAGCAGCGTAAATCCGAGTTTCGGGGACATTCAGTACTTC
>.|TRBV6-5|.|TRBJ2-3
CASSSKVSTDTQYF
TGTGCCAGCAGTTCCAAGGTCAGCACAGATACGCAGTATTTT
>.|TRBV19|TRBD2|TRBJ2-1
CASSLGTSGRKIEGEQFF
TGTGCCAGTAGCCTTGGGACTAGCGGGAGAAAAATCGAAGGTGAGCAGTTCTTC
>.|TRBV5-8|.|TRBJ2-2
CASSVRANTGELFF
TGTGCCAGCAGCGTTCGGGCGAACACCGGGGAGCTGTTTTTT
>.|TRBV5-1|.|TRBJ2-1
CASSLDQDNEQFF
TGCGCCAGCAGCTTGGACCAGGACAATGAGCAGTTCTTC
>few|TRBV19|TRBD1|TRBJ2-5
CASSMGQGQETQYF
TGTGCCAGTAGTATGGGACAGGGGCAAGAGACCCAGTACTTC
>.|TRBV18|TRBD1|TRBJ2-7
CASSPLGTGGAYEQYF
TGTGCCAGCTCACCGCTCGGGACAGGGGGGGCCTACGAGCAGTACTTC
>.|TRBV11-2|TRBD1|TRBJ2-1
CASSLLSGTDYNEQFF
TGTGCCAGCAGCCTCCTTTCCGGGACAGACTACAATGAGCAGTTCTTC
>.|TRBV30|.|TRBJ1-2
CAWSLGYGYTF
TGTGCCTGGAGTCTGGGATATGGCTACACCTTC
>.|TRBV5-1|TRBD1|TRBJ1-1
CASSSGTGGAGAFF
TGCGCCAGCAGCTCTGGGACAGGGGGCGCTGGGGCTTTCTTT
>.|TRBV5-1|TRBD2|TRBJ2-1
CASSLGTSGNEQFF
TGCGCCAGCAGCCTCGGGACTAGCGGAAATGAGCAGTTCTTC
>.|TRBV28|TRBD1|TRBJ1-2
CASSLVHRGSGYTF
TGTGCCAGCAGTTTGGTTCACAGGGGCTCTGGCTACACCTTC
>.|TRBV5-6|.|TRBJ1-4
CASSLRFGGGEKLFF
TGTGCCAGCAGCTTGAGGTTCGGAGGAGGGGAAAAACTGTTTTTT
>.|TRBV19|.|TRBJ1-1
CASSTQDIGFF
TGTGCCAGTAGTACGCAAGATATAGGTTTCTTT
>.|TRBV5-4|TRBD1|TRBJ2-7
CASSSGTGSYEQYF
TGTGCCAGCAGCTCCGGGACAGGGTCCTACGAGCAGTACTTC
>.|TRBV4-1|.|TRBJ2-7
CASSQETPGSYEQYF
TGCGCCAGCAGCCAAGAGACCCCTGGCAGCTACGAGCAGTACTTC
>.|TRBV6-5|.|TRBJ1-4
CASSILSGTNEKLFF
TGTGCCAGCAGTATACTCTCAGGAACTAATGAAAAACTGTTTTTT
>few|TRBV7-9|.|TRBJ2-7
CASSLGLGYEQYF
TGTGCCAGCAGCTTAGGGTTGGGTTACGAGCAGTACTTC
>.|TRBV6-5|.|TRBJ2-1
CASTDGFYNEQFF
TGTGCCAGCACCGACGGGTTCTACAATGAGCAGTTCTTC
>.|TRBV27|TRBD1|TRBJ1-3
CASSRTGVAGNTIYF
TGTGCCAGCAGTCGCACAGGGGTTGCTGGAAACACCATATATTTT
>.|TRBV6-5|.|TRBJ2-2
CASREWTDGELFF
TGTGCCAGCAGGGAGTGGACAGACGGGGAGCTGTTTTTT
>.|TRBV27|.|TRBJ2-2
CASLAPGAGTGELFF
TGTGCCAGCCTGGCCCCGGGGGCAGGTACCGGGGAGCTGTTTTTT
>.|TRBV3-1/TRBV3-2|.|TRBJ2-4
CASSQSLAKNIQYF
TGTGCCAGCAGCCAGTCACTAGCCAAAAACATTCAGTACTTC
>.|TRBV10-3|TRBD2|TRBJ2-7
CAISESLAGGPHEQYF
TGTGCCATCAGTGAGTCCCTAGCGGGAGGGCCCCACGAGCAGTACTTC
>.|TRBV6-5|.|TRBJ1-6
CASSYSDNSPLHF
TGTGCCAGCAGTTACTCAGATAATTCACCCCTCCACTTT
>.|TRBV12-3/TRBV12-4|.|TRBJ2-7
CASGQGWYEQYF
TGTGCCAGCGGGCAGGGATGGTACGAGCAGTACTTC